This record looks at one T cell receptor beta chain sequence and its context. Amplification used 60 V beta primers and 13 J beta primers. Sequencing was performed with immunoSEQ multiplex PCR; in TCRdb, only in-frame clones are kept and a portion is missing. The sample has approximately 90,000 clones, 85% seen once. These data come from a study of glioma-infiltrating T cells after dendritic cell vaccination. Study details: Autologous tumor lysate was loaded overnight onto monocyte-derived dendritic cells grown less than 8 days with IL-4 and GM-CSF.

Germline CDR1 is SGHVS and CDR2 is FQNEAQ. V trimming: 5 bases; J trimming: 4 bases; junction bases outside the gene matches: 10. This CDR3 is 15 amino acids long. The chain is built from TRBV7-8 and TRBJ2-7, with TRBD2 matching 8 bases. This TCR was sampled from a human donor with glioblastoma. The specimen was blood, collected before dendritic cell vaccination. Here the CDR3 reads CASSLQGLVVYEQYF. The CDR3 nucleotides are TGTGCCAGCAGCCTCCAGGGACTAGTAGTGTACGAGCAGTACTTC. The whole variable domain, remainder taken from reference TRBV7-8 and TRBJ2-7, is GAGVSQSPRYKVAKRGQDVALRCDPISGHVSLFWYQQALGQGPEFLTYFQNEAQLDKSGLPSDRFFAERPEGSVSTLKIQRTQQEDSAVYLCASSLQGLVVYEQYFGPGTRLTVT.